Listed below are T cell receptor beta chains from one sample, sequenced in a study of post-analysis software for immune sequencing data. TCRdb ran MiXCR on the PCR reads and lists one entry per CDR3 protein. This table has some 890,000 distinct CDR3 sequences, about 50% appearing once. Material: blood. Receptor source: a girl between 10 and 17 years old with multiple sclerosis. Each CDR3 is given with its conserved first and last residue. The order of the fields is V gene, J gene, CDR3 protein.

>TRBV20-1|TRBJ2-3
CSARDLRELTDTQYF
>TRBV20-1|TRBJ2-7
CSARDYNEQYF
>TRBV6-2/TRBV6-3|TRBJ1-5
CASSYQAGYQPQHF
>TRBV12-3/TRBV12-4|TRBJ2-3
CASSWGLREDTQYF
>TRBV11-2|TRBJ2-6
CASSPRTGANVLTF
>TRBV5-1|TRBJ1-2
CASSLASGPYGYTF
>TRBV12-3/TRBV12-4|TRBJ2-3
CAIGLGAPTDTQYF
>TRBV2|TRBJ1-1
CARQQGRNTEAFF
>TRBV5-1|TRBJ1-1
CASSAGGETEAFF
>TRBV6-5|TRBJ2-1
CASSYSLAGPRNEQFF
>TRBV7-7|NA
CASSRGSGLIQETQYF
>TRBV5-6|TRBJ2-3
CASSIGRRPTDTQYF
>TRBV3-1|TRBJ2-7
CASSQVPGFSYEQYF
>TRBV5-1|TRBJ2-7
CASSLVQGWDYEQYF
>TRBV9|TRBJ2-3
CASSVAAGSVSTDTQYF
>TRBV10-3|TRBJ2-3
CAIRGLAPDTQYF
>TRBV10-3|TRBJ1-5
CAISQAGGSPQHF
>TRBV20-1|TRBJ2-1
CSARVPANEQFF
>TRBV10-3|TRBJ2-7
CAIKGGDSYEQYF
>TRBV9|NA
CASSVGTEMNYEQYF
>TRBV20-1|NA
CSASQTSGRPETQYF
>TRBV6-6|TRBJ2-7
CASNPQGAFYEQYF
>TRBV4-1|TRBJ2-7
CASSQDRAAYEQYF
>TRBV2|TRBJ2-3
CASSENRNTDTQYF
>TRBV20-1|TRBJ2-5
CSARVIEETQYF
>TRBV12-3/TRBV12-4|TRBJ2-7
CASSPGGIESYEQYF
>TRBV2|TRBJ2-3
CASSFGTTSTDTQYF
>TRBV9|TRBJ2-7
CASSGRDPSYEQYF
>TRBV7-9|TRBJ2-1
CASSLAGLDNEQFF
>TRBV2|TRBJ2-7
CASSEAPGLPYEQYF
>TRBV5-1|TRBJ2-3
CASSRGMIGAPTDTQYF
>TRBV20-1|NA
CSATDFYNEQFF
>TRBV7-3|TRBJ2-1
CASSLAGTSGIGEQFF
>TRBV12-3/TRBV12-4|TRBJ2-7
CASSLEGRSMYEQYF
>TRBV4-1|TRBJ2-4
CASSSPRTSGGRNIQYF
>TRBV7-8|TRBJ1-5
CASSWRGNSNQPQHF
>TRBV5-1|TRBJ2-7
CASSLGDNSVYEQYF
>TRBV10-3|TRBJ2-1
CAISRLGLAGGPPPFF
>TRBV5-1|TRBJ2-3
CASSNPSTDTQYF
>TRBV14|TRBJ2-6
CASCPGGYSGANVLTF
>TRBV12-3/TRBV12-4|TRBJ2-1
CASSPSFGGSRAGEQFF
>TRBV6-1|TRBJ2-5
CASSALSGGAIGETQYF
>TRBV20-1|NA
CSASVVSGETQYF
>TRBV29-1|TRBJ2-1
CSVEDPLVSQPSSYNEQFF